This T cell receptor (beta chain) appears in the sequencing data of a study of early T cells in non-severe SARS-CoV-2 infection (dated by TCRdb to the early 2020s). Broadly, across the study: Because TCR sequencing relied on bulk RNA taken from unsorted whole blood, pairing of alpha and beta chains was not possible.

Library creation used 5' RACE. Data came from a NextSeq 500. The TCR library protocol attached unique molecular identifiers to individual cDNA molecules to correct for sequencing error and PCR bias. Both TCR alpha and beta chains were sequenced, and tight co-correlation was observed between alpha and beta sequence abundances in each sample. In the paper's pipeline: V gene, J gene and CDR3 annotation of TCR sequences was performed with Decombinator V4. TCRs were defined as expanded if a significant change between any two time points was detected under a Poisson model with p below 0.0001. Abundances of TCRs were expressed as counts per million after normalisation to the total number of TCRs sequenced in each sample. MAIT TCRs were defined by TRAV1-2 paired with TRAJ12, TRAJ20 or TRAJ33, and iNKT TCRs by TRAV10 paired with TRAJ18. VDJdb, accessed 1 November 2021, was searched for CMV, EBV and SARS-CoV-2 annotated TCRs, excluding TCRs annotated for multiple antigens. TCRdb reprocessing: public reads trimmed at Q25 with fastp, clones called with MiXCR, in-frame beta chains kept. CDR3 protein duplicates are merged, each entry listing the most common genes and DNA. These V and J calls originate from TCRdb's pipeline instead of the authors' own analysis. The sample table records about 77,000 distinct CDR3 sequences; approximately 16% of these occur just once. The ten most abundant clones make up approximately 2.9% of the sample.

Study-wide findings and limitations: VDJdb matching was skewed toward anti-spike CD8 responses and likely underestimated virus-specific expansions, missing private and CD4 specificities.

Set within a cohort of healthcare workers in London, UK, this nested case-control study involved weekly PCR testing of nasopharyngeal swabs along with blood sampling. Healthcare workers were recruited between 23 and 31 March 2020, during the week of the UK lockdown, and were followed weekly for up to roughly 15 weeks. V loses 7 bases, J loses 3 bases, and the germline ends lie 15 bases apart. The CDR3 contains 15 residues, cysteine and phenylalanine counted. The kept DNA is CDR3 alone, 45 bases in frame from the first base. For CDR1 and CDR2, the germline V gene lists MDHEN and SYDVKM. This clonotype appeared a few times. Its cognate antigen has yet to be identified. No per-base quality is available; no much larger clone lies one base away.

What was sequenced was whole blood. The V and J genes are TRBV28 and TRBJ2-2, with a weak D call of TRBD2 (5 bases match). This TCR came from an adult who was a healthcare worker with PCR-confirmed SARS-CoV-2 infection or an uninfected control (not recorded which). The nucleotide sequence reads TGTGCCAGCACCCATCGGACTCCTTACACCGGGGAGCTGTTTTTT. Protein translation: CASTHRTPYTGELFF.